The entry that follows covers one T cell receptor beta chain sequence. Relying on iRepertoire HTBI primers and Arm-PCR of CDR3 regions, the team built TCR beta libraries. MiXCR, applied by TCRdb to the multiplex PCR reads, yields one record per CDR3 protein. The data hold fewer than 400,000 distinct CDR3 sequences, with under 25% observed a single time. Time point: persistent/refractory GD, antithyroid drugs over 5 years with positive TRAb. Construction of the TCR library relied on RNA isolated from PBMCs. Trimming at V came to 5 bases and at J to 1 base, leaving 15 bases not matched to a gene. The germline CDR1 and CDR2 sequences are SGHVS and FQNEAQ. The CDR3 is 20 amino acids. This entry comes from a study of regulatory T cells in long-lasting Graves disease.

The clonotype was recovered from a female donor with Graves disease. The source material was peripheral blood mononuclear cells (PBMCs), sampled when the disease was refractory, from a patient treated with antithyroid drugs. The genes are TRBV7-8 and TRBJ2-6; TRBD2 matches 9 bases. The CDR3 protein is CASSRRGRTSVRSGANVLTF. The DNA for the CDR3 is TGTGCCAGCAGCCGGAGGGGTAGGACTAGCGTGAGGTCTGGGGCCAACGTCCTGACTTTC.